This entry is about one TCR beta chain. TCRdb's copy holds only in-frame clones and misses some; the assay was immunoSEQ multiplex PCR. The sample contains under 250,000 clones, less than 90% of which appear only once. The sample belongs to a study of cytomegalovirus exposure and HLA in healthy donors. This CDR3 spans 14 amino acids. In germline, CDR1 is WNHNN, CDR2 SYGVQD (reference sequence). V lost 3 bases and J lost 1, with 7 bases in between. The gene calls are TRBV10-1 and TRBJ2-1; no clear D gene. Sequencing input: PBMCs. The receptor was isolated from a man aged 18 to 35 in good health and CMV-seropositive. This CDR3 is CASSESESYNEQFF. DNA of the CDR3: TGCGCCAGCAGTGAAAGTGAGTCCTACAATGAGCAGTTCTTC.